This T cell receptor beta chain stems from a study of blood T cell repertoires in COVID-19 (TCRdb year 2020). At the level of the whole study: The collaborator samples originated in the United States, Italy and Spain and spanned the acute and convalescent phases of COVID-19. Nearly every sample came with metadata listing a de-identified subject ID, COVID-19 status, age in years and sex. Samples came from the ongoing ImmuneRACE study (first 160 participants) plus 1,254 subjects from 6 global collaborators. Subjects who had been exposed to COVID-19, were actively infected with it, or had recovered from it provided the deeply sampled blood TCRbeta repertoires that made up the dataset. Where available, HLA class I and class II types were obtained from metadata supplied by the sample provider rather than from assay-based typing. A freely available public database, intended as a resource for researchers studying the immune response to SARS-CoV-2, is where the repertoires were released. The prospective study material was composed of cDNA or gDNA derived from T cells, B-cell-depleted T cells, or PBMCs. Results and caveats for the whole study, not just this receptor: The quantity of clinical and demographic metadata differed by source and by participant and was supplied without curation.

The immunoSEQ Assay, a bias-controlled multiplex PCR, was used to amplify TCRbeta CDR3 regions from genomic DNA. Per the source publication's procedure: The number of nucleated cells in each sample was estimated from the amplification of reference gene primers within the assay. To quantify the absolute abundance of each unique TCRbeta CDR3 rearrangement, sequence reads were collapsed and filtered. For each sample, productive Simpson clonality was calculated as the square root of Simpson's diversity index over productive rearrangements. The immuneACCESS repertoire file appears here via TCRdb, limited to in-frame rearrangements. These files lack a portion of the clones; in checked studies, under half of the deficit traces to unresolved V genes, and the cause of the others is not known. V, J and clone size derive from that table, while D and trimming were established from the DNA sequence. Counted in this sample were some 170,000 clones; 85% of them appeared once. 6.2% of the sample lies in the top ten.

For this clone: This receptor's antigen is unknown. No quality values exist for individual bases; no much larger clone is one base distant.

The CDR3 numbers 11 residues from cysteine through phenylalanine. Only the CDR3 DNA stays, 33 bases, in frame from base 1. V loses 6 bases of germline sequence and J loses 4 bases, and the interval between the two ends is 7 bases. Per the germline V gene (reference sequence), LNHNV is the CDR1 and YYDKDF is the CDR2. In the prospective study, participants were roughly 18 to 90 years old, resided in approximately 22 geographic areas of the United States, and were enrolled through a virtual design. In the prospective study, participants were assigned to cohorts based on the clinical history participants reported in a screening survey and a study questionnaire. ImmuneRACE Cohort 3 recovered participants were defined by two consecutive negative NP/OP PCR tests, healthcare professional clearance, or symptom resolution. Mobile phlebotomists in the prospective study collected whole blood, serum and a nasopharyngeal or oropharyngeal swab from every participant. Over a roughly two-month period, participants in the prospective study had the option of providing additional blood draws and questionnaires. Before DNA extraction, prospective study blood samples were shipped either frozen or at room temperature.

This receptor was obtained from a man aged 40-49 years who had recovered from COVID-19. In this chain, TRBV15 is recombined with TRBJ2-7, with TRBD1 as a weak D call on 5 bases. The sequencing sample was made of PBMCs or T cells enriched from blood (not recorded which). The DNA sequence reads TGTGCCACCAGTGGGGCATACGAGCAGTACTTC. This encodes CATSGAYEQYF. The variable domain in full, with residues beyond the CDR3 obtained from the reference TRBV15 and TRBJ2-7 genes, is DAMVIQNPRYQVTQFGKPVTLSCSQTLNHNVMYWYQQKSSQAPKLLFHYYDKDFNNEADTPDNFQSRRPNTSFCFLDIRSPGLGDTAMYLCATSGAYEQYFGPGTRLTVT.